The 22 T cell receptor beta chains below come from one sample, sequenced in a study of blood T cell repertoires in COVID-19. Assay: immunoSEQ multiplex PCR; the TCRdb copy retains only in-frame clones and omits some. Of more than 110,000 clones in the sample, more than 80% were seen once. Sequences were obtained from peripheral blood. Receptors were obtained from a woman older than 75 in a cohort sampled during active or convalescent COVID-19.

The count of this clone is one. J is TRBJ2-1 and V is TRBV7-6; D is perhaps TRBD2 (7 bases). V lost 2 bases, J lost 8 bases, and 19 bases lay in between. The CDR3 spans 16 residues. Germline loops: CDR1 SGHVS, CDR2 FNYEAQ. The CDR3: CASSLLVGGPVYEQFF. CDR3 bases: TGTGCCAGCAGCTTATTAGTGGGGGGGCCGGTCTATGAGCAGTTCTTC.

The chain combines TRBV27 with TRBJ1-5; D unresolved. Trimming took off 4 bases at V and 4 bases at J, with 11 bases between the two ends. CDR1 and CDR2 from the germline V gene are MNHEY and SMNVEV (reference sequence). This CDR3 region has 14 residues. The CDR3 sequence is CASSWAPGNQPQHF. CDR3 sequence (DNA): TGTGCCAGCAGTTGGGCCCCCGGAAATCAGCCCCAGCATTTT.

The chain uses TRBV6-5 and TRBJ1-4; D unresolved. This CDR3 has 14 amino acids. Germline CDR1 is MNHEY and CDR2 is SVGAGI. The V end was cut by 7 bases, the J end by 4 bases, with 13 bases between. CDR3 in amino acids: CASTSRMINEKLFF. CDR3 in DNA: TGTGCCAGCACAAGCAGGATGATTAATGAAAAACTGTTTTTT.

This clone was counted once. CDR3 residues: CASSPEYSDTQYF. As DNA, the CDR3 is TGTGCCAGCTCACCAGAGTATTCAGATACGCAGTATTTT. The chain recombines TRBV18 with TRBJ2-3; no firm D call. V was clipped by 2 bases and J by 4 bases, with 7 bases between them. The germline gives CDR1 KGHSH, CDR2 LQKENI. The CDR3 is made up of 13 amino acids.

In its sample, this clone was seen once. V gene TRBV28 combines with J gene TRBJ1-2; possibly TRBD1 for D (5 bases). Germline values: CDR1 MDHEN, CDR2 SYDVKM. This CDR3 has 12 residues. The germline V and J ends were trimmed by 4 bases and 4 bases, with 7 bases remaining between them. DNA for the CDR3: TGTGCCAGCAGTTCCAGGGCCTATGGCTACACCTTC. Translating it yields CASSSRAYGYTF.

The chain combines TRBV11-2 with TRBJ1-2; TRBD1 matches 8 bases. CDR3 size: 15 residues. Germline CDR1 reads SGHAT; CDR2 reads FQNNGV. V lost 2 bases, J lost 6 bases, and 8 bases stayed unmatched. The CDR3 loop is CASSLYTGGLDGYTF. As DNA, the CDR3 is TGTGCCAGCAGCTTATACACAGGGGGATTAGATGGCTACACCTTC.

The genes are TRBV4-1 and TRBJ2-1; 10 bases match TRBD2. Germline V gene sequence: CDR1 MGHRA, CDR2 YSYEKL. This CDR3 is 17 amino acids long. The J segment lost 3 bases and the V segment lost 0 bases, leaving 5 bases of the junction unmatched. The CDR3, as DNA: TGCGCCAGCAGCCAAGATTTACTAGCGGGGTACTACAATGAGCAGTTCTTC. Amino acids: CASSQDLLAGYYNEQFF.

This rearrangement joins TRBV7-9 to TRBJ2-3; 10 nucleotides match TRBD2. V lost 5 bases, J lost 2 bases, and 7 bases stayed unmatched. This CDR3 has 16 residues. Germline CDR1 is SEHNR and CDR2 is FQNEAQ (reference sequence). The CDR3 nucleotides are TGTGCCAGCAGCACAAAGCGGGGGGGCCCCACAGATACGCAGTATTTT. Amino acid sequence: CASSTKRGGPTDTQYF.

This chain uses TRBV9 with TRBJ1-6; the match to TRBD1 covers 7 bases. After removal of 2 bases from V and 7 bases from J, the junction contained 6 bases not matched to a gene. The CDR3 totals 15 residues. Germline assignment: CDR1 SGDLS and CDR2 YYNGEE. The CDR3, as DNA: TGTGCCAGCAGCGTCGACAGGGATTGGAATTCACCCCTCCACTTT. Its protein product is CASSVDRDWNSPLHF.

Details on this clone: This specimen includes other DNA sequences encoding the same CDR3. The chain links TRBV9 to TRBJ2-6; 9 bases fit TRBD2. CDR3 length: 17 amino acids. The trim removed 4 bases at V and 2 bases at J, leaving 7 bases unmatched. Germline V gives CDR1 SGDLS, CDR2 YYNGEE. The CDR3 DNA is TGTGCCAGCAGCCTTCTCGCGGGGGGGGCTGGGGCCAACGTCCTGACTTTC. It yields the protein CASSLLAGGAGANVLTF.

This chain connects TRBV27 to TRBJ1-5; D is unresolved. Germline CDR1 is MNHEY and CDR2 is SMNVEV (reference sequence). The V end lost 6 bases, the J end lost 4 bases, and 10 bases lay between the germline ends. The CDR3 spans 13 residues. Here the CDR3 reads CASRGRPNQPQHF. The CDR3, as DNA: TGTGCCAGCAGGGGCCGGCCTAATCAGCCCCAGCATTTT.

The rearrangement uses TRBV19 and TRBJ1-2; 7 bases are shared with TRBD1. Germline V gene lookup returns CDR1 LNHDA and CDR2 SQIVND (reference sequence). The J segment lost 6 bases and the V segment lost 4 bases, leaving 5 bases of the junction unmatched. The CDR3 has 13 amino acids. The chain's CDR3 is CASSTRTGDGYTF. CDR3 coding DNA: TGTGCCAGTAGTACCAGGACAGGAGATGGCTACACCTTC. Drawing the rest from reference TRBV19 and TRBJ1-2, the complete variable domain is DGGITQSPKYLFRKEGQNVTLSCEQNLNHDAMYWYRQDPGQGLRLIYYSQIVNDFQKGDIAEGYSVSREKKESFPLTVTSAQKNPTAFYLCASSTRTGDGYTFGSGTRLTVV.

J is TRBJ1-2 and V is TRBV24-1; maybe TRBD1 (5 bases). This CDR3 contains 15 residues. V lost 3 bases and J lost 3, with 13 bases in between. In germline, CDR1 is KGHDR, CDR2 SFDVKD. CDR3 protein: CATSDAGERDYGYTF. The CDR3 nucleotides read TGTGCCACCAGTGATGCGGGGGAGAGGGACTATGGCTACACCTTC.

The gene calls are TRBV25-1 and TRBJ1-1, with D uncertain. Germline values: CDR1 MGHDK, CDR2 SYGVNS. The V gene lost 7 bases and the J gene lost 1 base, with 19 bases spanning the gap. The CDR3 loop spans 16 amino acids. CDR3 residues: CASTGGHHKSNTEAFF. In DNA form, the CDR3 reads TGTGCCAGCACGGGCGGGCATCACAAATCGAACACTGAAGCTTTCTTT.

This rearrangement joins TRBV2 to TRBJ2-3, with D perhaps matching TRBD1 (5 bases). The V gene lost 6 bases and the J gene lost 1 base, with 14 bases spanning the gap. CDR3 length: 15 amino acids. Germline loops: CDR1 SNHLY, CDR2 FYNNEI. CDR3 coding DNA: TGTGCCAGCAGGCCTCGGACAAGCCGCACAGATACGCAGTATTTT. Translated: CASRPRTSRTDTQYF.

The chain uses TRBV28 and TRBJ1-3, with D perhaps matching TRBD1 (5 bases). CDR3 length equals 16 residues. Trimming removed 8 bases at V and 0 bases at J, with 17 bases between. Germline V gene sequence: CDR1 MDHEN, CDR2 SYDVKM. The CDR3 coding sequence is TGTGCCAGCTGTCCTCCAGGGCCGTACTCTGGAAACACCATATATTTT. Translated: CASCPPGPYSGNTIYF.

The chain uses TRBV2 and TRBJ2-3; 8 nucleotides match TRBD1. This CDR3 has 16 amino acids. Germline V CDR1 and CDR2: SNHLY, FYNNEI. Trimming at V came to 5 bases and at J to 2 bases, leaving 9 bases not matched to a gene. CDR3 sequence: CASSTPRQGNTDTQYF. CDR3 nucleotides: TGTGCCAGCAGTACGCCGCGACAGGGGAACACAGATACGCAGTATTTT.

The chain has TRBV15 and TRBJ1-6, with D unclear. V gave up 0 bases and J gave up 2 bases, with 8 bases separating them. In germline, CDR1 is LNHNV, CDR2 YYDKDF (reference sequence). There are 16 residues in the CDR3. In nucleotides, the CDR3 is TGTGCCACCAGCAGAGAAACGGGGACCTATAATTCACCCCTCCACTTT. Its translation: CATSRETGTYNSPLHF.

V usage is TRBV6-5 and J usage is TRBJ2-2; 8 bases agree with TRBD1. The CDR3 loop spans 14 amino acids. Germline-derived CDR1 and CDR2 are MNHEY and SVGAGI. The V segment lost 5 bases and the J segment 5 bases; nucleotides outside the gene matches: 4. The DNA for the CDR3 is TGTGCCAGCAGTAACAGGGGGAGGACCGGGGAGCTGTTTTTT. Amino acids: CASSNRGRTGELFF.

CDR3 sequence: CASSPASGGAYEQYF. DNA of the CDR3: TGTGCCAGCTCACCAGCCAGCGGGGGAGCCTACGAGCAGTACTTC. The genes are TRBV18 and TRBJ2-7; TRBD2 matches 8 bases. The CDR3 extends over 15 amino acids. Germline V gene sequence: CDR1 KGHSH, CDR2 LQKENI. V trimming: 2 bases; J trimming: 2 bases; junction bases outside the gene matches: 5.

J is TRBJ2-5 and V is TRBV7-3; 13 bases line up with TRBD2. This CDR3 has 15 residues. The trim removed 5 bases at V and 4 bases at J, leaving 4 bases unmatched. CDR1 SGHTA and CDR2 FQGTGA come from the germline V gene. CDR3 sequence (DNA): TGTGCCAGCAGCCTCAGACTAGCGGGGGGAGAGACCCAGTACTTC. The encoded protein is CASSLRLAGGETQYF.

The V gene is TRBV18, the J gene TRBJ1-5, with TRBD1 matching 8 bases. Trimming removed 2 bases from V and 4 bases from J; junction bases left unmatched: 4. The CDR3 extends over 15 amino acids. The germline gives CDR1 KGHSH, CDR2 LQKENI. CDR3 DNA sequence: TGTGCCAGCTCACCAGGGGGGACAGGTAATCAGCCCCAGCATTTT. It yields the protein CASSPGGTGNQPQHF.